This passage covers 17 T cell receptor beta chains from one sample sequenced in a study of CD8+CD57+ T cells in acquired aplastic anemia. By flow cytometry, patients selected for sequencing had shown an expansion of CD8+CD57+ cells. The template used for profiling TCR beta VDJ and CDR3 was genomic DNA. TCRdb passed the reads through MiXCR, listing each CDR3 protein once. The sample lists 150,000 or so distinct CDR3 sequences, 40% to 50% occurring once. The sequenced material came from sorted CD4+, CD8+, or CD8+CD57+ T cells (not recorded which) from PBMCs. All receptors come from a human donor with aplastic anemia.

This clonotype was picked up many times. The V and J genes are TRBV4-3 and TRBJ1-5, with D uncertain. The CDR3 consists of 13 residues. Germline V gene data show CDR1 as LGHNA and CDR2 as YSLEER. V was cut by 1 base and J by 7 bases, with 8 bases left in between. For the CDR3, the DNA is TGCGCCAGCAGCCAAGCCTGGGGACAGCCCCAGCATTTT. As protein: CASSQAWGQPQHF.

The rearrangement uses TRBV19 and TRBJ2-3; the D gene is possibly TRBD1 (5 bases). The germline CDR1 and CDR2 sequences are LNHDA and SQIVND (reference sequence). Between the trimmed V and J ends, which lost 4 bases and 2 bases, there was a span of 16 bases. This CDR3 region has 16 residues. Written as DNA, the CDR3 is TGTGCCAGTAGTAGTCCAGGGAAACGACCCACAGATACGCAGTATTTT. Translated: CASSSPGKRPTDTQYF.

The chain combines TRBV10-3 with TRBJ2-5; 8 positions match TRBD2. The CDR3 is 16 amino acids. Germline values: CDR1 ENHRY, CDR2 SYGVKD. V shed 6 bases and J 5 bases; nucleotides not matched to a gene: 14. The CDR3 loop is CAISPVGSGIQETQYF. The CDR3 coding sequence is TGTGCCATCAGCCCCGTTGGTAGCGGGATTCAGGAGACCCAGTACTTC.

The chain is built from TRBV11-1 and TRBJ2-1; tentatively, D is TRBD2 (6 bases). The CDR3 is 14 amino acids. V lost 4 bases and J 4 bases, leaving 11 bases between the germline ends. Germline-derived CDR1 and CDR2 are SGHAT and FQDESV (reference sequence). The CDR3 spells CASSSLAGYNEQFF. CDR3 coding DNA: TGTGCCAGCAGCTCTCTGGCGGGGTACAATGAGCAGTTCTTC.

This clonotype was counted ten times or more. The chain links TRBV20-1 to TRBJ1-5, with D tentatively TRBD1 (5 bases). The CDR3 runs to 16 residues. Germline assignment: CDR1 DFQATT and CDR2 SNEGSKA (reference sequence). The V end lost 0 bases, the J end lost 7 bases, and 19 bases lay between the germline ends. This chain's CDR3 is CSARDTTRGARQPQHF. In nucleotides, the CDR3 is TGCAGTGCTAGAGATACCACACGAGGGGCCCGGCAGCCCCAGCATTTT.

This clonotype was seen a handful of times. The J gene is TRBJ1-1, the V gene TRBV19; D unresolved. The CDR3 totals 15 residues. Germline CDR1 is LNHDA and CDR2 is SQIVND (reference sequence). Trimming took off 3 bases at V and 1 base at J, with 12 bases between the two ends. The CDR3, as DNA: TGTGCCAGTAGTATCGAGGGTCTAAGGAACACTGAAGCTTTCTTT. This encodes CASSIEGLRNTEAFF.

This clonotype was counted ten times or more. The V call is TRBV5-1, the J call TRBJ1-1, with TRBD1 matching over 7 bases. This CDR3 comprises 14 residues. Germline CDR1 and CDR2: SGHRS and YFSETQ. V shed 4 bases and J 2 bases; nucleotides not matched to a gene: 5. The CDR3 DNA is TGCGCCAGCAGCATAGGACAGGAAAACACTGAAGCTTTCTTT. Protein sequence: CASSIGQENTEAFF.

The CDR3 sequence: CASSRGTGTSYEQYF. CDR3 nucleotide sequence: TGTGCCAGCAGCCGGGGGACAGGGACCTCCTACGAGCAGTACTTC. The chain combines TRBV3-1 with TRBJ2-7; 9 nucleotides match TRBD1. CDR1 is LGHDT and CDR2 is YNNKEL in the germline V gene (reference sequence). V was pared by 4 bases and J by 0 bases, with 4 bases of the junction left unmatched. The CDR3 spans 15 residues.

At least ten counts were recorded for this clonotype. The genes are TRBV19 and TRBJ1-4; 7 bases match TRBD1. J gave up 6 bases and V 4 bases, and 8 bases lay outside the gene matches. The CDR3 length is 15 residues. Germline lookup yields CDR1 LNHDA and CDR2 SQIVND (reference sequence). The CDR3 bases are TGTGCCAGTAGTACCCTGGACAGGCCGGATGAAAAACTGTTTTTT. This sequence encodes CASSTLDRPDEKLFF.

The chain couples TRBV18 to TRBJ2-2, with D possibly matching TRBD1 (5 bases). This CDR3 comprises 14 residues. The germline CDR1 and CDR2 sequences are KGHSH and LQKENI. V lost 4 bases and J 6 bases, leaving 12 bases between the germline ends. The CDR3 region has the DNA TGTGCCAGCTCACTTGTGGGGCTCGCCGGGGAGCTGTTTTTT. Protein product: CASSLVGLAGELFF.

This clonotype was counted ten times or more. CDR3 sequence reads: CASSDQWGNQPQHF. In DNA, the CDR3 is TGTGCCAGCAGTGACCAGTGGGGCAATCAGCCCCAGCATTTT. V and J are TRBV6-1 and TRBJ1-5; no firm D call. V lost 3 bases to trimming and J lost 2 bases, with 8 bases between them. CDR3 length: 14 amino acids. From germline, CDR1 is MNHNS and CDR2 SASEGT.

The chain uses TRBV7-2 and TRBJ2-6; D is undetermined. Trimming shortened V by 0 bases and J by 9 bases, and 6 bases separated the two germline ends. The CDR3 has 13 amino acids. The V gene's germline CDR1 is SGHTA and CDR2 FQGNSA. Written as DNA, the CDR3 is TGTGCCAGCAGCTTAGCCCAGAGCAACGTCCTGACTTTC. Encoded protein: CASSLAQSNVLTF.

In the case of this clonotype: Just one base apart from a much larger clone, this may be a read error. The chain links TRBV18 to TRBJ1-6; 9 nucleotides line up with TRBD1. From germline, CDR1 is KGHSH and CDR2 LQKENI. The ends lost 4 bases at V and 7 bases at J; junction bases unmatched: 8. CDR3 size: 16 residues. The DNA for the CDR3 is TGTGCCAGCTCACTGAGGACGGACAGGGGCAATTCACCCCTCCACTTT. Its protein is CASSLRTDRGNSPLHF.

The chain combines TRBV11-2 with TRBJ2-7; D perhaps matches TRBD1 (5 bases). Germline CDR1 is SGHAT and CDR2 is FQNNGV. This CDR3 has 16 amino acids. V was cut by 5 bases and J by 4 bases, with 21 bases left in between. CDR3: CASSPRLQGWGYEQYF. The CDR3 coding sequence is TGTGCCAGCAGCCCCAGGCTGCAGGGTTGGGGTTACGAGCAGTACTTC.

The J gene is TRBJ1-2, the V gene TRBV10-3, with D maybe TRBD1 (6 bases). Germline V gene sequence: CDR1 ENHRY, CDR2 SYGVKD. There are 14 residues in the CDR3. V lost 6 bases to trimming and J lost 4 bases, with 15 bases between them. Written as DNA, the CDR3 is TGTGCCATCAGCCCCGGGCGAGGGGGCTATGGCTACACCTTC. Translation: CAISPGRGGYGYTF.

This clonotype came up many times. This chain connects TRBV5-5 to TRBJ1-2; D remains unclear. The CDR3 sequence is 14 residues long. Germline CDR1 reads SGHKS; CDR2 reads YYEKEE (reference sequence). Trimming pared 1 base from V and 3 bases from J, leaving 10 bases between. CDR3 loop: CASSLHSSYYGYTF. CDR3 DNA sequence: TGTGCCAGCAGCTTGCACAGTTCCTACTATGGCTACACCTTC.

The rearrangement uses TRBV27 and TRBJ2-7; D possibly matches TRBD1 or TRBD2 (5 bases each). The V end lost 3 bases, the J end lost 5 bases, and 20 bases lay between the germline ends. This CDR3 has 16 amino acids. The germline CDR1 and CDR2 sequences are MNHEY and SMNVEV (reference sequence). The CDR3 sequence is CASSLMVVAGTHEQYF. Here the CDR3 DNA reads TGTGCCAGCAGTTTGATGGTCGTGGCAGGGACCCACGAGCAGTACTTC.